This TCR beta chain came from a study of blood T cell repertoires in COVID-19. Whole-study context: The analysed material was cDNA or gDNA that came from T cells, B-cell-depleted T cells, or PBMCs.

Under the authors' procedure: Estimation of nucleated cell counts was performed using reference gene primer amplification. Only in-frame clones appear in the TCRdb table, and some are missing; sequencing was by immunoSEQ multiplex PCR. That table furnishes V, J and clone size, whereas the DNA furnished D and trimming. This sample has over 45,000 clones, with less than 85% found just once. V was pared by 3 bases and J by 2 bases, with 11 bases between. This CDR3 has 14 amino acids. CDR1 is MNHEY, CDR2 SMNVEV, per germline (reference sequence). The sequencing sample was made of peripheral blood. This rearrangement joins TRBV27 to TRBJ2-7; weak D call: TRBD1 (7 bases). The clonotype comes from a woman aged 45-65 years with active or convalescent COVID-19. Here the CDR3 reads CASSFQGGPYEQYF. Here the CDR3 DNA reads TGTGCCAGCAGTTTTCAGGGGGGACCCTACGAGCAGTACTTC.